Listed here are 2 T cell receptor beta chains from one sample, sequenced in a study of beta chain features in type 1 diabetes. Sequenced material consisted of expressed TCRB transcripts (all of the isolated RNA was reverse transcribed). The repertoire was sequenced with immunoSEQ multiplex PCR; TCRdb's copy has only in-frame clones and lacks some. The data show about 160,000 clones, about 9.8% seen once. Material: central memory CD4+ T cells from blood. The receptor source for this set is a woman younger than 35 in good health.

Notes on this clone: This CDR3 is also generated by other DNA sequences in the sample. The rearrangement links TRBV27 to TRBJ1-4; 9 bases align to TRBD1. The J segment lost 2 bases and the V segment lost 6 bases, leaving 1 base of the junction unmatched. Per germline, CDR1 MNHEY and CDR2 SMNVEV (reference sequence). CDR3 length: 14 amino acids. The chain's CDR3 is CASRGQGTNEKLFF. For the CDR3, the DNA is TGTGCCAGCAGGGGACAGGGCACTAATGAAAAACTGTTTTTT. The full variable domain, its missing parts supplied by reference TRBV27 and TRBJ1-4, is EAQVTQNPRYLITVTGKKLTVTCSQNMNHEYMSWYRQDPGLGLRQIYYSMNVEVTDKGDVPEGYKVSRKEKRNFPLILESPSPNQTSLYFCASRGQGTNEKLFFGSGTQLSVL.

This clone was detected a few times. The V and J genes are TRBV5-1 and TRBJ2-1; possible D gene TRBD2, 5 bases. V lost 1 base to trimming and J lost 7 bases, with 12 bases between them. Germline CDR1 SGHRS, CDR2 YFSETQ. This CDR3 contains 14 residues. The CDR3 nucleotides are TGCGCCAGCAGCTTGTTCGAAGGCGGGAATGAGCAGTTCTTC. This translates into CASSLFEGGNEQFF. Drawing the rest from reference TRBV5-1 and TRBJ2-1, the complete variable domain is KAGVTQTPRYLIKTRGQQVTLSCSPISGHRSVSWYQQTPGQGLQFLFEYFSETQRNKGNFPGRFSGRQFSNSRSEMNVSTLELGDSALYLCASSLFEGGNEQFFGPGTRLTVL.